The clone carrying this T cell receptor (beta chain) was seen a few times. As yet, its antigen is unknown. KT2, a clone with a known TCR, was spiked into unfractionated PBMC. Different KT2-to-PBMC ratios were created with a constant PBMC count. An oligo carrying a UMI was ligated to the cDNA 3' end. The first PCR ran 4 to 5 cycles with an equimolar RC1.1 and RC1.2 beta primer mix. TCRdb analysed the UMI-ligation and nested PCR reads with MiXCR anew, one entry per CDR3 protein. The sample carries around 56,000 distinct CDR3 sequences, around 12% recorded once. The data were taken from a study of quantifying T cell responses using KT2 cells. Study-level information: RNA was reverse transcribed with TCR alpha and beta constant-region primers. The second PCR was a qPCR stopped at a predetermined fluorescence threshold.

Study-wide points: Even the lowest spike-in, about one KT2 cell per 100,000 PBMC, yielded detectable KT2 sequences.

V lost 6 bases and J lost 3, with 15 bases in between. Germline CDR1 SQVTM, CDR2 ANQGSEA. The CDR3 contains 13 residues. The rearrangement joins TRBV29-1 to TRBJ2-7; maybe TRBD1 (6 bases). The receptor was isolated from a human donor. What was sequenced was PBMCs spiked with cells of the T cell clone KT2. The CDR3 protein is CSVKGGHRYEQYF. In DNA, the CDR3 is TGCAGCGTAAAAGGGGGACATCGCTACGAGCAGTACTTC.